The 28 T cell receptor beta chains given below trace back to one sample, sequenced in a study of neurological immune-mediated disorders. TCRdb reprocessed the 5' RACE reads via MiXCR and lists one record per CDR3 protein. Among some 77,000 distinct CDR3 sequences listed, about 9.4% were seen once. The sample comprised PBMCs. These TCRs come from a man aged 50-59 years in good health.

This clonotype came up many times. The chain recombines TRBV12-3 or TRBV12-4 with TRBJ2-1; TRBD2 agrees at 12 bases. Losses at the gene ends were 5 bases for V and 3 bases for J; bases not matched to a gene: 2. The CDR3 contains 15 residues. The CDR3 protein is CASSPLAGGYNEQFF. The CDR3, as DNA: TGTGCCAGCAGTCCACTAGCGGGGGGCTACAATGAGCAGTTCTTC.

The V and J genes are TRBV20-1 and TRBJ2-5, with 7 bases lining up with TRBD1. V shed 3 bases, J shed 5 bases, and the junction held 9 bases outside the gene matches. From germline, CDR1 is DFQATT and CDR2 SNEGSKA (reference sequence). CDR3 length: 14 residues. CDR3 in amino acids: CSARRTGPRETQYF. The CDR3, as DNA: TGCAGTGCTAGGAGGACAGGACCGCGGGAGACCCAGTACTTC.

This clonotype was seen many times. This chain links TRBV28 with TRBJ1-2; D unclear. The germline gives CDR1 MDHEN, CDR2 SYDVKM. Deletions cut 7 bases from V and 2 bases from J, with 8 bases between. CDR3 length: 12 amino acids. The CDR3 nucleotides read TGTGCCAGCAATCCGGGGAACTATGGCTACACCTTC. Residues: CASNPGNYGYTF.

This clonotype was detected many times. V gene TRBV9 combines with J gene TRBJ2-3; D might be TRBD2 (7 bases). The CDR3 spans 15 residues. CDR1 and CDR2 (germline): SGDLS, YYNGEE. Trimming removed 4 bases from V and 5 bases from J, with 17 bases in between. CDR3 nucleotides: TGTGCCAGCAGCCTACTCGGGGGGCATGGAGATACGCAGTATTTT. As protein: CASSLLGGHGDTQYF.

This clonotype has at least ten counts. CDR3 sequence: CASKPAGETGELFF. Here the CDR3 DNA reads TGTGCCTCAAAACCAGCGGGAGAAACCGGGGAGCTGTTTTTT. The gene calls are TRBV3-1 and TRBJ2-2, with 8 bases that match TRBD2. Germline values: CDR1 LGHDT, CDR2 YNNKEL (reference sequence). J lost 5 bases, V lost 11 bases, and 10 bases had no gene match. The CDR3 extends over 14 amino acids.

This clonotype occurred many times. The V and J genes are TRBV5-5 and TRBJ1-4; a weak D match, TRBD1 (5 bases). Trimming took 1 base from V and 6 from J, leaving 7 bases between them. In germline, CDR1 is SGHKS, CDR2 YYEKEE (reference sequence). The CDR3 has 13 residues. The CDR3 loop reads CASSLIGDEKLFF. The CDR3, as DNA: TGTGCCAGCAGCTTGATAGGGGATGAAAAACTGTTTTTT. The full variable domain, its missing parts supplied by reference TRBV5-5 and TRBJ1-4, is DAGVTQSPTHLIKTRGQQVTLRCSPISGHKSVSWYQQVLGQGPQFIFQYYEKEERGRGNFPDRFSARQFPNYSSELNVNALLLGDSALYLCASSLIGDEKLFFGSGTQLSVL.

In this sample, this clonotype turned up many times. Germline is not matched at one junction end, which may reflect a read error. The chain recombines TRBV20-1 with TRBJ2-3; TRBD2 matches 13 bases. The length of the CDR3 is 18 residues. Germline loops: CDR1 DFQATT, CDR2 SNEGSKA (reference sequence). CDR3 amino acids: CSARDIGLAGEPTDTQYF. Written as DNA, the CDR3 is TGCAGTGCTAGAGATATAGGACTAGCGGGAGAACCCACAGATACGCAGTATTTC.

This clonotype was observed at least ten times. This chain connects TRBV15 to TRBJ2-4, with TRBD1 matching 8 bases. V shed 0 bases and J 6 bases; nucleotides not matched to a gene: 4. Germline lookup yields CDR1 LNHNV and CDR2 YYDKDF (reference sequence). The CDR3 runs to 15 residues. The CDR3 sequence: CATSRDTGGGNIQYF. The CDR3 coding sequence is TGTGCCACCAGCAGAGACACAGGGGGAGGAAACATTCAGTACTTC.

Ten or more counts support this clonotype. The CDR3 sequence: CASSPGTSGTPTNQETQYF. The CDR3 coding sequence is TGCGCCAGCAGCCCCGGGACTAGCGGGACCCCCACAAACCAAGAGACCCAGTACTTC. The J gene is TRBJ2-5, the V gene TRBV5-1; the match to TRBD2 covers 13 bases. Losses at the gene ends were 4 bases for V and 0 bases for J; bases not matched to a gene: 12. Germline V lookup: CDR1 SGHRS, CDR2 YFSETQ. The CDR3 runs to 19 residues.

The sample holds many counts of this clonotype. The gene calls are TRBV3-1 and TRBJ1-6; 9 positions agree with TRBD1. Losses at the gene ends were 4 bases for V and 8 bases for J; bases not matched to a gene: 3. The V gene's germline CDR1 is LGHDT and CDR2 YNNKEL (reference sequence). The CDR3 covers 14 residues. DNA of the CDR3: TGTGCCAGCAGCCTGGGACAGGGTCATTCACCCCTCCACTTT. This encodes CASSLGQGHSPLHF.

This clonotype was observed a few times. The CDR3 protein is CASSPPGTGELFF. The CDR3 bases are TGTGCCAGCAGCCCCCCAGGAACCGGGGAGCTGTTTTTT. This sequence joins TRBV3-1 and TRBJ2-2; D unclear. Trimming stripped 4 bases from V and 5 bases from J, with 8 bases between. The CDR3 totals 13 residues. Germline V gives CDR1 LGHDT, CDR2 YNNKEL (reference sequence).

This clonotype occurred many times. CDR3 sequence: CSVSRGGENTEAFF. CDR3 in DNA: TGCAGCGTTTCGAGAGGGGGGGAGAACACTGAAGCTTTCTTT. V is TRBV29-1 and J is TRBJ1-1; maybe TRBD1 (6 bases). Trimming stripped 5 bases from V and 1 base from J, with 14 bases between. Germline V gene data show CDR1 as SQVTM and CDR2 as ANQGSEA. This CDR3 has 14 amino acids.

Remarks on this clonotype: This may stem from a read error, because a much larger clone lies one nucleotide away. V and J are TRBV29-1 and TRBJ2-7; 7 bases are shared with TRBD2. This CDR3 has 13 residues. V lost 4 bases and J lost 6; bases outside the gene matches: 9. Germline CDR1 is SQVTM and CDR2 is ANQGSEA. In DNA, the CDR3 is TGCAGCGTTGTCCATCTAGCGGATTTCGAGCAGTACTTC. Amino acid sequence: CSVVHLADFEQYF.

This clonotype was detected many times. This chain uses TRBV7-2 with TRBJ2-2, with 9 bases lining up with TRBD2. V was pared by 5 bases and J by 3 bases, with 7 bases of the junction left unmatched. The CDR3 length is 16 residues. Looked up from germline, CDR1 is SGHTA and CDR2 is FQGNSA. The CDR3 coding sequence is TGTGCCAGCAGCCCTTCAGCGGGAGGTCACACCGGGGAGCTGTTTTTT. This gives the protein CASSPSAGGHTGELFF.

This clonotype was observed many times. V gene TRBV5-1 combines with J gene TRBJ1-3, with unresolved D. Germline CDR1 reads SGHRS; CDR2 reads YFSETQ. V dropped 5 bases and J dropped 2 bases, with 5 bases sitting between them. The CDR3 consists of 12 residues. DNA of the CDR3: TGCGCCAGCAGAATACCTGGAAACACCATATATTTT. Translating it yields CASRIPGNTIYF.

A remark on this clonotype: This may come from a read error, since a much larger clone is one base off. V usage is TRBV5-1 and J usage is TRBJ2-1, with 10 positions matching TRBD2. V was clipped by 4 bases and J by 2 bases; unmatched bases: 6. The CDR3 extends over 16 amino acids. The germline V gene encodes CDR1 SGHRS and CDR2 YFSETQ. CDR3: CASSPTLAGAYNEQFF. CDR3 bases: TGCGCCAGCAGCCCCACCCTAGCGGGGGCCTACAATGAGCAGTTCTTC.

This clonotype occurred many times. The CDR3 loop is CASSFLGQGGYGYTF. The DNA of the CDR3 is TGTGCCAGCAGCTTCCTCGGACAGGGGGGGTATGGCTACACCTTC. V and J are TRBV11-2 and TRBJ1-2; 10 bases fit TRBD1. Germline V gene data show CDR1 as SGHAT and CDR2 as FQNNGV. The J segment lost 5 bases and the V segment lost 3 bases, leaving 6 bases of the junction unmatched. The CDR3 spans 15 residues.

This clonotype has a count of ten or more. V gene TRBV5-1 combines with J gene TRBJ2-3, with a weak D call TRBD1 (6 bases). V was shortened by 4 bases and J by 4 bases, with 16 bases between the two germline ends. The CDR3 is 15 residues long. The germline V gene has CDR1 SGHRS and CDR2 YFSETQ. The CDR3 region has the DNA TGCGCCAGCAGCGGCCGGGACATAAGGGCAGATACGCAGTATTTT. Its translation is CASSGRDIRADTQYF.

This clonotype has a count of ten or more. This chain links TRBV20-1 with TRBJ2-1, with TRBD2 matching 11 bases. Germline assignment: CDR1 DFQATT and CDR2 SNEGSKA (reference sequence). This CDR3 region has 14 residues. Trimming at V came to 6 bases and at J to 2 bases, leaving 3 bases not matched to a gene. The CDR3 sequence: CSAGGLAAYNEQFF. The CDR3 nucleotides are TGCAGTGCGGGGGGACTAGCGGCCTACAATGAGCAGTTCTTC.

This sequence joins TRBV28 and TRBJ2-7; 10 bases fit TRBD2. The CDR3 contains 15 residues. Germline V lookup: CDR1 MDHEN, CDR2 SYDVKM. CDR3 residues: CGASRSGLANYEQYF. DNA of the CDR3: TGTGGGGCCAGCAGGTCGGGACTAGCGAATTACGAGCAGTACTTC.

In this sample, this clonotype turned up many times. This sequence joins TRBV3-1 and TRBJ2-7, with 12 bases identical to TRBD2. CDR1 and CDR2 (germline): LGHDT, YNNKEL (reference sequence). With V trimmed by 2 bases and J by 5 bases, 4 bases remained unmatched. The CDR3 totals 15 residues. The CDR3 loop is CASSQRLAGVNEQYF. The CDR3 DNA follows: TGTGCCAGCAGCCAAAGACTAGCGGGAGTCAACGAGCAGTACTTC.

A note on this clonotype: The conserved phenylalanine or tryptophan is not found at the CDR3 terminus, so this likely reflects a read error. The CDR3 here is CASSSVSGGFYEQYI. The CDR3 DNA reads TGTGCCAGCAGTTCAGTTAGCGGGGGGTTCTACGAGCAGTACATC. The chain recombines TRBV12-3 or TRBV12-4 with TRBJ2-7; 10 positions match TRBD2. The CDR3 has 15 amino acids. Trimming took 4 bases from V and 3 from J; bases not matched to a gene: 6.

This clonotype was observed many times. The CDR3 is CASSLTSLTDTQYF. Written as DNA, the CDR3 is TGTGCCAGCAGCCTGACTAGTCTTACAGATACGCAGTATTTT. The genes are TRBV11-2 and TRBJ2-3, with D possibly TRBD2 on 6 matching bases. Germline CDR1 and CDR2: SGHAT and FQNNGV. The CDR3 loop spans 14 amino acids. Trimming took 5 bases from V and 3 from J, leaving 12 bases between them.

This clonotype has at least ten counts. The J gene is TRBJ2-1, the V gene TRBV11-2, with TRBD1 matching over 7 bases. The junction had 12 bases not matched to a gene; V was cut back by 6 bases and J by 4 bases. The germline gives CDR1 SGHAT, CDR2 FQNNGV. The CDR3 contains 16 residues. The CDR3 DNA sequence: TGTGCCAGCAGGCGGACAGGCCCTAGGAGTTACAATGAGCAGTTCTTC. This gives the protein CASRRTGPRSYNEQFF.

The V call is TRBV7-2, the J call TRBJ2-7; 15 bases are a match to TRBD2. The CDR3 is made up of 16 amino acids. Germline-derived CDR1 and CDR2 are SGHTA and FQGNSA. The junction had 6 bases not matched to a gene; V was cut back by 4 bases and J by 5 bases. CDR3 nucleotide sequence: TGTGCCAGCAGCTACGGACTAGCGGGGGGGCGAAACGAGCAGTACTTC. This gives the protein CASSYGLAGGRNEQYF.

This clonotype was seen many times. The chain combines TRBV5-5 with TRBJ2-5; TRBD1 matches at 10 bases. The CDR3 consists of 19 residues. In germline, CDR1 is SGHKS, CDR2 YYEKEE (reference sequence). V was pared by 4 bases and J by 1 base, with 16 bases of the junction left unmatched. Here the CDR3 DNA reads TGTGCCAGCAGCCCCCGGGACAGGGGAAACGACCTTTTCCAAGAGACCCAGTACTTC. It codes for CASSPRDRGNDLFQETQYF.

This clonotype has a count of ten or more. The chain recombines TRBV15 with TRBJ2-3, with 13 bases that match TRBD2. J lost 9 bases, V lost 8 bases, and 11 bases had no gene match. This CDR3 has 15 amino acids. Germline V CDR1 and CDR2: LNHNV, YYDKDF (reference sequence). CDR3 region: CATHPGTSGAETQYF. DNA of the CDR3: TGTGCCACCCACCCCGGGACTAGCGGGGCTGAGACGCAGTATTTT.

This clonotype was found many times. The chain combines TRBV2 with TRBJ2-7; TRBD2 agrees at 7 bases. CDR1 SNHLY and CDR2 FYNNEI come from the germline V gene. The CDR3 consists of 15 residues. Trimming at V came to 7 bases and at J to 0 bases, leaving 9 bases not matched to a gene. The CDR3 reads CASKRGGRSSYEQYF. Here the CDR3 DNA reads TGTGCCAGCAAACGGGGAGGGCGGAGCTCCTACGAGCAGTACTTC. The whole variable domain, filled in from reference TRBV2 and TRBJ2-7, reads EPEVTQTPSHQVTQMGQEVILRCVPISNHLYFYWYRQILGQKVEFLVSFYNNEISEKSEIFDDQFSVERPDGSNFTLKIRSTKLEDSAMYFCASKRGGRSSYEQYFGPGTRLTVT.